This TCR beta chain is drawn from a study of T cell responses to AZD1222 COVID-19 vaccine. As for the study in general: Pooled samples include second doses given at about 4 or 12 weeks.

V was clipped by 1 base and J by 11 bases, with 15 bases between them. Germline-derived CDR1 and CDR2 are SGHNT and YYREEE (reference sequence). The length of the CDR3 is 13 residues. This table comes from immunoSEQ multiplex PCR, and its TCRdb copy is limited to in-frame clones, with some not included. The table has some 120,000 clones, roughly 90% seen once. This clone has only one observation. Its antigen is not known. Study observations and caveats: Spike-specific TCR depth and breadth grew after two AZD1222 doses. The donor cohort was predominantly white British with a female majority, and clonal diversity may have been underestimated. Only a handful of AZD1222 recipients were seropositive at baseline.

This rearrangement joins TRBV5-4 to TRBJ1-1; D perhaps matches TRBD1 (6 bases). The specimen was peripheral blood, collected on day 0 of AZD1222 vaccination. The sequence came from an adult in good health. Here the CDR3 DNA reads TGTGCCAGCAGCTTGACAGGGATCAACGAGGCTTTCTTT. The encoded protein is CASSLTGINEAFF. The whole variable domain, filled in from reference TRBV5-4 and TRBJ1-1, reads ETGVTQSPTHLIKTRGQQVTLRCSSQSGHNTVSWYQQALGQGPQFIFQYYREEENGRGNFPPRFSGLQFPNYSSELNVNALELDDSALYLCASSLTGINEAFFGQGTRLTVV.